This passage covers 9 T cell receptor beta chains from one sample sequenced in a study of immune evolution from preneoplasia to lung adenocarcinoma. Data came from immunoSEQ multiplex PCR; TCRdb stores just in-frame clones and leaves some out. The sample lists about 9,500 clones; 90% were seen once. Sequenced input: FFPE invasive lung adenocarcinoma tissue. The receptors derive from a person between 65 and 79 years old with invasive lung adenocarcinoma.

This clone was observed once. The rearrangement joins TRBV28 to TRBJ1-1; TRBD1 might be the D (5 bases). Trimming shortened V by 8 bases and J by 0 bases, and 13 bases separated the two germline ends. This CDR3 contains 14 residues. The V gene's germline CDR1 is MDHEN and CDR2 SYDVKM. The CDR3 loop is CASHGGALNTEAFF. Here the CDR3 DNA reads TGTGCCAGCCATGGCGGGGCCTTGAACACTGAAGCTTTCTTT.

J is TRBJ2-3 and V is TRBV29-1; TRBD2 is a possible D gene (6 bases). CDR1 and CDR2 (germline): SQVTM, ANQGSEA. Trimming left V 4 bases short and J 4 bases short, with 15 bases between. The CDR3 spans 14 residues. In DNA, the CDR3 is TGCAGCGTTGCGGGTGGGAGGCGCTCAGATACGCAGTATTTT. Translated: CSVAGGRRSDTQYF.

The V call is TRBV11-3, the J call TRBJ1-1; 8 nucleotides agree with TRBD1. J lost 5 bases, V lost 4 bases, and 3 bases had no gene match. This CDR3 is 13 amino acids long. Germline V gives CDR1 SGHNT, CDR2 YENEEA. The CDR3 DNA reads as TGTGCCAGCAGCTCCGACAGGGGAACTGAAGCTTTCTTT. It encodes CASSSDRGTEAFF.

CDR3 amino acids: CASSQRQRGGPETQYF. CDR3 DNA: TGTGCCAGCAGCCAGAGGCAGCGGGGGGGCCCTGAGACCCAGTACTTC. The chain combines TRBV14 with TRBJ2-5; 10 bases align to TRBD2. V trimming: 3 bases; J trimming: 5 bases; junction bases outside the gene matches: 9. This CDR3 region has 16 residues. Germline assignment: CDR1 SGHDN and CDR2 FVKESK. The whole variable domain, filled in from reference TRBV14 and TRBJ2-5, reads EAGVTQFPSHSVIEKGQTVTLRCDPISGHDNLYWYRRVMGKEIKFLLHFVKESKQDESGMPNNRFLAERTGGTYSTLKVQPAELEDSGVYFCASSQRQRGGPETQYFGPGTRLLVL.

V is TRBV30 and J is TRBJ2-3, with D possibly TRBD1 on 5 matching bases. Germline-derived CDR1 and CDR2 are GTSNPN and SVGIG (reference sequence). V was shortened by 2 bases and J by 4 bases, with 10 bases between the two germline ends. CDR3 length: 13 residues. The CDR3 spells CAWSSRGPDTQYF. Written as DNA, the CDR3 is TGTGCCTGGAGTTCTAGGGGTCCAGATACGCAGTATTTT.

There are a few counts of this clone. The CDR3 DNA is TGTGCCAGCAGTTTAACGAATTCGAGAGGTTACACCTTC. It codes for CASSLTNSRGYTF. The chain is built from TRBV28 and TRBJ1-2; no clear D. V dropped 2 bases and J dropped 11 bases, with 15 bases sitting between them. The length of the CDR3 is 13 residues. Germline V gene sequence: CDR1 MDHEN, CDR2 SYDVKM.

This clone was observed a handful of times. The chain links TRBV28 to TRBJ2-3, with 10 nucleotides matching TRBD2. CDR3 size: 14 residues. Germline values: CDR1 MDHEN, CDR2 SYDVKM. V gave up 4 bases and J gave up 6 bases; unmatched junction bases: 4. The CDR3 is CASSWGLAPDTQYF. CDR3 coding DNA: TGTGCCAGCAGTTGGGGACTAGCGCCGGATACGCAGTATTTT.

This chain links TRBV5-1 with TRBJ1-4, with a possible D match to TRBD1 (5 bases). Germline V gene data show CDR1 as SGHRS and CDR2 as YFSETQ. CDR3 length equals 16 residues. The V gene lost 0 bases and the J gene lost 4 bases, with 13 bases spanning the gap. CDR3 coding DNA: TGCGCCAGCAGCTTGGCCCCGGGACGGATTAATGAAAAACTGTTTTTT. This encodes CASSLAPGRINEKLFF.

The genes are TRBV5-6 and TRBJ2-3; D possibly corresponds to TRBD1 (5 bases). CDR1 is SGHDT and CDR2 is YYEEEE in the germline V gene. CDR3 length equals 15 residues. The V end lost 0 bases, the J end lost 5 bases, and 13 bases lay between the germline ends. The CDR3 is CASSLGAVREDTQYF. The CDR3 DNA reads TGTGCCAGCAGCTTGGGTGCCGTCAGGGAAGATACGCAGTATTTT.